This T cell receptor (beta chain) was recovered during a study of OX40 agonist ivuxolimab in advanced cancers. Clones were sequenced by immunoSEQ multiplex PCR, and TCRdb holds only the in-frame ones, with some missing. The sample lists roughly 67,000 clones; more than 75% were seen once. The specimen was CD4+ or CD8+ T cells sorted from blood, collected in a trial of the OX40 agonist ivuxolimab. This TCR was sampled from an adult with an advanced solid tumor such as melanoma, head and neck, liver or kidney cancer.

The CDR3 bases are TGTGCCAGCAGCTTCGGGGGGCCCGGGGGGAATCAGCCCCAGCATTTT. Translated, it gives CASSFGGPGGNQPQHF. This chain links TRBV7-9 with TRBJ1-5; TRBD1 might be the D (6 bases). V was clipped by 3 bases and J by 4 bases, with 16 bases between them. CDR1 is SEHNR, CDR2 FQNEAQ, per germline (reference sequence). CDR3 length: 16 residues.